This T cell receptor (beta chain) was retrieved from a study of T cell clonotyping in hematopoietic cell transplantation. Germline CDR1 reads SNHLY; CDR2 reads FYNNEI. The V gene lost 4 bases and the J gene lost 4 bases, with 10 bases spanning the gap. This CDR3 has 13 amino acids. Method: immunoSEQ multiplex PCR; TCRdb's copy keeps in-frame clones and lacks some. The sample holds 15,000 or so clones; 90% are singletons and the top ten take approximately 2.8%. Sample: peripheral blood mononuclear cells. The chain uses TRBV2 and TRBJ1-1; no firm D call. The clonotype was recovered from a man aged 45 to 65 in good health. Some clones in this sample may be carry-over from other donors' samples. The CDR3 sequence: CASSAAGLTEAFF. For the CDR3, the DNA is TGTGCCAGCAGTGCCGCCGGACTCACTGAAGCTTTCTTT.